Given below is one TCR beta chain in context. The data were obtained in a study of blood T cell repertoires in COVID-19. Those who participated ranged in age from roughly 18 to 90 years and resided in 20 to 25 US areas. Researchers sorted participants into cohorts using their self-reported clinical history. During the 2 weeks before they entered the study, exposed participants had met someone with a PCR-confirmed or clinician-diagnosed COVID-19 case. In the study's own analysis: Reference gene primer amplification yielded estimated nucleated cell counts. Clones were sequenced by immunoSEQ multiplex PCR, and TCRdb holds only the in-frame ones, with some missing. V and J calls and clone size follow that table, whereas D and trimming were derived from the DNA. The table lists some 180,000 clones, around 84% of them singletons, with under 4% in the top ten. From germline, CDR1 is LNHDA and CDR2 SQIVND (reference sequence). The CDR3 is made up of 15 amino acids. V shed 5 bases, J shed 5 bases, and the junction held 10 bases outside the gene matches.

The genes are TRBV19 and TRBJ2-5; TRBD1 agrees at 8 bases. This clonotype originated in a woman aged 25 to 39 who had been exposed to COVID-19. The sequenced sample consisted of PBMCs or T cells enriched from blood (not recorded which). CDR3 DNA sequence: TGTGCCAGTAGTCAAGAACGGCAGGGGGCGGAGACCCAGTACTTC. Encoded protein: CASSQERQGAETQYF. The variable domain in full, completed from reference TRBV19 and TRBJ2-5, reads DGGITQSPKYLFRKEGQNVTLSCEQNLNHDAMYWYRQDPGQGLRLIYYSQIVNDFQKGDIAEGYSVSREKKESFPLTVTSAQKNPTAFYLCASSQERQGAETQYFGPGTRLLVL.